The rows below give T cell receptor beta chains drawn from one sample of a study of post-analysis software for immune sequencing data. Each CDR3 protein gets one entry after TCRdb re-called the PCR reads with MiXCR. There are hundreds of thousands of distinct CDR3 sequences in the sample; around 27% occur only once, and 0.55% to 0.65% lies in the top ten. Sequences were obtained from blood. Every receptor here comes from a girl aged 10-17 years with multiple sclerosis. Each CDR3 is given with its conserved first and last residue. The order of the fields is V gene, D gene, J gene, clone size, CDR3 protein, CDR3 DNA. D genes are given only for firm matches. Clone size is given for some rows only: seen once, a few or many times, or a class if the clone is expanded.

v_call: TRBV9
d_call: .
j_call: TRBJ1-1
clone_size: .
cdr3_aa: CASSSPSGRTEAFF
cdr3_nt: TGTGCCAGCAGCTCCCCCAGCGGGAGGACTGAAGCTTTCTTT

v_call: TRBV5-6
d_call: TRBD2
j_call: TRBJ2-1
clone_size: few
cdr3_aa: CASSLAALGLAGESRQFF
cdr3_nt: TGTGCCAGCAGCTTGGCTGCCCTCGGACTAGCGGGAGAATCTAGGCAGTTCTTC

v_call: TRBV25-1
d_call: .
j_call: TRBJ2-5
clone_size: once
cdr3_aa: CASANWIRETQYF
cdr3_nt: TGTGCCAGCGCGAACTGGATCCGAGAGACCCAGTACTTC

v_call: TRBV20-1
d_call: TRBD1
j_call: TRBJ2-7
clone_size: .
cdr3_aa: CSARDPEQRQGYEQYF
cdr3_nt: TGCAGTGCTAGAGATCCGGAGCAGCGACAGGGGTACGAGCAGTACTTC

v_call: TRBV5-5
d_call: TRBD2
j_call: TRBJ2-1
clone_size: .
cdr3_aa: CASSLVSGYGEQFF
cdr3_nt: TGTGCCAGCAGCTTGGTTAGCGGGTACGGTGAGCAGTTCTTC

v_call: TRBV11-2
d_call: .
j_call: TRBJ1-1
clone_size: .
cdr3_aa: CASGPLTMNTEAFF
cdr3_nt: TGTGCCAGCGGACCGTTAACTATGAACACTGAAGCTTTCTTT

v_call: TRBV7-2
d_call: .
j_call: TRBJ2-1
clone_size: few
cdr3_aa: CASSRTRNEQFF
cdr3_nt: TGTGCCAGCAGCAGGACTCGCAATGAGCAGTTCTTC

v_call: TRBV20-1
d_call: .
j_call: TRBJ1-5
clone_size: few
cdr3_aa: CSASRLDSESYSNQPQHF
cdr3_nt: TGCAGTGCTAGTCGGCTCGATTCCGAGTCCTATAGCAATCAGCCCCAGCATTTT

v_call: TRBV28
d_call: TRBD1
j_call: TRBJ2-7
clone_size: .
cdr3_aa: CASSSPHRDRDISGNEQYF
cdr3_nt: TGTGCCAGCAGTTCACCGCACCGGGACAGGGACATCTCGGGTAACGAGCAGTACTTC

v_call: TRBV27
d_call: TRBD2
j_call: TRBJ2-3
clone_size: .
cdr3_aa: CASRILAGGPDTQYF
cdr3_nt: TGTGCCAGCAGGATCCTAGCGGGGGGGCCAGATACGCAGTATTTT

v_call: TRBV28
d_call: .
j_call: TRBJ1-1
clone_size: few
cdr3_aa: CASSPWGNTEAFF
cdr3_nt: TGTGCCAGCAGTCCCTGGGGGAACACTGAAGCTTTCTTT

v_call: TRBV24-1
d_call: TRBD1
j_call: TRBJ2-1
clone_size: .
cdr3_aa: CATSDLRQGAGEQFF
cdr3_nt: TGTGCCACCAGTGATTTAAGACAGGGGGCGGGGGAACAGTTCTTC

v_call: TRBV4-3
d_call: .
j_call: TRBJ2-1
clone_size: .
cdr3_aa: CASSQELRWANEQFF
cdr3_nt: TGCGCCAGCAGTCAAGAGTTGCGGTGGGCCAATGAGCAGTTCTTC

v_call: TRBV6-1
d_call: TRBD2
j_call: TRBJ2-3
clone_size: .
cdr3_aa: CASSRGTAGGVTQYF
cdr3_nt: TGTGCCAGCAGTCGGGGGACAGCGGGAGGAGTTACGCAGTATTTT

v_call: TRBV6-1
d_call: TRBD1
j_call: TRBJ2-7
clone_size: .
cdr3_aa: CASSLDRVGREQYF
cdr3_nt: TGTGCCAGCAGCCTGGACAGGGTCGGTCGCGAGCAGTACTTC

v_call: TRBV6-1
d_call: .
j_call: TRBJ2-6
clone_size: .
cdr3_aa: CASSVEGRASGANVLTF
cdr3_nt: TGTGCCAGCAGTGTTGAAGGAAGGGCCTCTGGGGCCAACGTCCTGACTTTC

v_call: TRBV7-2
d_call: TRBD2
j_call: TRBJ2-1
clone_size: .
cdr3_aa: CASSLRPTSGQNEQFF
cdr3_nt: TGTGCCAGCAGCTTAAGGCCGACTAGCGGGCAGAATGAGCAGTTCTTC

v_call: TRBV15
d_call: .
j_call: TRBJ2-7
clone_size: .
cdr3_aa: CATSRDLRYEQYF
cdr3_nt: TGTGCCACCAGCAGAGATCTAAGATACGAGCAGTACTTC

v_call: TRBV19
d_call: TRBD2
j_call: TRBJ2-1
clone_size: few
cdr3_aa: CASNPLAGGPGRNEQFF
cdr3_nt: TGTGCCAGTAACCCACTAGCGGGAGGGCCGGGAAGAAATGAGCAGTTCTTC

v_call: TRBV20-1
d_call: .
j_call: TRBJ2-7
clone_size: .
cdr3_aa: CSASFWTAIPYEQYF
cdr3_nt: TGCAGTGCTAGTTTTTGGACAGCCATCCCCTACGAGCAGTACTTC

v_call: TRBV6-5
d_call: .
j_call: TRBJ1-5
clone_size: .
cdr3_aa: CASSPLTIPNQPQHF
cdr3_nt: TGTGCCAGCAGCCCCCTTACAATCCCGAATCAGCCCCAGCATTTT

v_call: TRBV10-3
d_call: TRBD1
j_call: TRBJ2-1
clone_size: .
cdr3_aa: CAIGPPGQYINEQFF
cdr3_nt: TGTGCCATCGGACCACCGGGACAGTACATCAATGAGCAGTTCTTC

v_call: TRBV13
d_call: .
j_call: TRBJ1-4
clone_size: once
cdr3_aa: CASGEFATNEKLFF
cdr3_nt: TGTGCCAGTGGTGAATTTGCAACTAATGAAAAACTGTTTTTT

v_call: TRBV28
d_call: .
j_call: TRBJ1-2
clone_size: .
cdr3_aa: CASRWGGGDYGYTF
cdr3_nt: TGTGCCAGCAGGTGGGGGGGAGGTGACTATGGCTACACCTTC